This T cell receptor beta chain was captured by sequencing in a study of T-cell memory formation after mild COVID-19 (dated by TCRdb to 2020 to 2023). Background for the entire study: Most TCR sequence clusters were specific to one of the two donors. The cohort comprised two young, previously healthy adult volunteers, one female and one male. In two donors, T-cell clones that expanded and contracted after mild COVID-19 were tracked by sequencing TCRalpha and TCRbeta repertoires over time. Results and caveats for the whole study, not just this receptor: Contracting CD4+ clones were located mainly in the CM and EM memory subsets, whereas CD8+ clones were found to be enriched in EMRA. Some responding clones were detected in pre-infection memory, which suggested that pre-existing cross-reactive memory T cells had joined the SARS-CoV-2 response. SARS-CoV-2 specificity of the second-wave clones peaking on day 37 was not confirmed. Balanced CD4/CD8 phenotypes were observed for clones contracting from day 15 to 85, whereas a bias towards CD4+ was observed for a second wave of clones expanding from day 15 to 37. Only a couple of mild cases were covered in the study, and larger cohorts including severe cases with pre-infection samples were considered necessary.

The CDR3, from cysteine to phenylalanine, totals 14 residues. This entry keeps only the CDR3 DNA: 42 bases, framed from base 1. The junction carries 13 bases between V and J, which are trimmed by 5 bases and 3 bases respectively. From a lookup of the germline V gene, CDR1 and CDR2 are SGHVS and FQNEAQ. Ficoll-Paque density gradient centrifugation was the method used to isolate PBMCs. The sequencing machine was an Illumina NovaSeq 6000. TCRalpha and TCRbeta cDNA libraries were constructed by 5'RACE with constant-segment primers, with sample barcodes and unique molecular identifiers being introduced. Trizol reagent was used to extract RNA from every sample. Amplification of the libraries took two PCR steps, and the second step added a second sample barcode plus Illumina TruSeq adapters. The libraries were sequenced on an Illumina NovaSeq using 2 x 150 bp paired-end reads. As for the authors' bioinformatics: Demultiplexing of reads and collapsing into UMI-guided consensus sequences were performed with migec v1.2.7. Using mixcr v2.1.11, the UMI consensuses were aligned to TRA and TRB V and J templates and assembled into clonotypes. Expanded or contracted clonotypes were those called significant by both edgeR and NoisET, with noise models trained on biological replicates. For edgeR calls, a false discovery rate-adjusted p below 0.01 and a log2 fold-change threshold of 1 were applied. PCA with hierarchical clustering of max-normalized trajectories of the 1000 most abundant clonotypes was used as exploratory dynamics analysis. Each responding clone was given a CD4 or CD8 phenotype based on the CD4+ and CD8+ repertoires, which had been sequenced separately. TCRdb trimmed the raw reads at Q25, called clones with MiXCR and kept productive beta chains. All rows with the same CDR3 protein become a single entry with the most common DNA and genes. Clone size and V and J calls follow TCRdb, not the original study. This sample lists 250,000 to 400,000 distinct CDR3 sequences; roughly an eighth were detected once. Around 20% of the sample is taken by the ten largest.

A few counts support this clonotype. No antigen is known for it. No much larger clone exists at a distance of one base, and base qualities are not known. The TCR comes from a man aged 18 to 29 who had mild COVID-19 (a few samples of this study predate the infection). The sample titles of this study are shuffled in the database, so cell type and time point are left out; the donor was told from shared clones. The sequenced material came from PBMCs or a T cell subset sorted from them (not recorded which). The chain uses TRBV7-8 and TRBJ2-5; the D call could be TRBD1 or TRBD2, with each sharing 5 bases. The sequenced DNA is TGTGCCAGCAGCCAGCCGGGACGGGAAGAGACCCAGTACTTC. This is translated as CASSQPGREETQYF.